What follows are 23 T cell receptor beta chains derived from one specimen sequenced in a study of shared clonotypes between healthy human individuals. Method: immunoSEQ multiplex PCR; TCRdb's copy keeps in-frame clones and lacks some. The repertoire holds approximately 1.4 million clones, with nearly 99% as singletons. Sequenced input: naive CD4+ T cells sorted from blood. Subset of the sample: CD45RA+ positively selected. The receptors were sampled from a man younger than 40 in good health.

The V gene is TRBV10-1, the J gene TRBJ2-1, with D perhaps given as TRBD1 or TRBD2 (5 bases each). Deletions cut 3 bases from V and 9 bases from J, with 9 bases between. The CDR3 sequence is 12 residues long. Looked up from germline, CDR1 is WNHNN and CDR2 is SYGVQD (reference sequence). In DNA form, the CDR3 reads TGCGCCAGCAGTGATCAGGGACGTGAGCAGTTCTTC. Its translation: CASSDQGREQFF.

The chain recombines TRBV28 with TRBJ2-4; D uncertain. CDR1 and CDR2 from the germline V gene are MDHEN and SYDVKM. This CDR3 has 14 amino acids. Trimming stripped 3 bases from V and 6 bases from J, with 12 bases between. CDR3 in amino acids: CASSFPDITNIQYF. DNA for the CDR3: TGTGCCAGCAGTTTTCCCGACATCACAAACATTCAGTACTTC.

The rearrangement joins TRBV11-2 to TRBJ2-7, with a possible D match to TRBD1 (5 bases). CDR1 is SGHAT, CDR2 FQNNGV, per germline. The CDR3 consists of 14 residues. Trimming stripped 4 bases from V and 2 bases from J, with 12 bases between. The CDR3 here is CASSYTGIPYEQYF. The CDR3 coding sequence is TGTGCCAGCAGCTACACAGGTATACCCTACGAGCAGTACTTC.

The V call is TRBV4-3, the J call TRBJ2-3; TRBD2 agrees at 9 bases. V lost 2 bases to trimming and J lost 4 bases; unmatched junction nucleotides: 4. CDR1 is LGHNA and CDR2 is YSLEER in the germline V gene. The CDR3 runs 15 residues. In nucleotides, the CDR3 is TGCGCCAGCAGCCAACGTAGCGGGAGTGCAGATACGCAGTATTTT. Protein product: CASSQRSGSADTQYF.

The CDR3 DNA is TGTGCCAGCAGTTTGCTAAGGCGGGAGGGCTACGAGCAGTACTTC. The encoded protein is CASSLLRREGYEQYF. This chain joins TRBV28 and TRBJ2-7; TRBD2 matches 9 bases. J gave up 3 bases and V 3 bases, and 6 bases lay outside the gene matches. This CDR3 spans 15 amino acids. Per germline, CDR1 MDHEN and CDR2 SYDVKM.

The sample holds one count of this clone. The chain links TRBV11-2 to TRBJ2-7; no definite D call. CDR3 length equals 15 residues. Germline assignment: CDR1 SGHAT and CDR2 FQNNGV. V was shortened by 1 base and J by 4 bases, with 14 bases between the two germline ends. CDR3 in amino acids: CASSLALLGLYEQYF. The CDR3 nucleotides read TGTGCCAGCAGCTTAGCTCTTCTAGGGCTATACGAGCAGTACTTC. The variable domain in full, completed from reference TRBV11-2 and TRBJ2-7, reads EAGVAQSPRYKIIEKRQSVAFWCNPISGHATLYWYQQILGQGPKLLIQFQNNGVVDDSQLPKDRFSAERLKGVDSTLKIQPAKLEDSAVYLCASSLALLGLYEQYFGPGTRLTVT.

The chain uses TRBV5-1 and TRBJ2-1; TRBD2 matches at 7 bases. Trimming cost V 4 bases and J 8 bases; bases outside gene matches: 3. This CDR3 comprises 12 residues. From germline, CDR1 is SGHRS and CDR2 YFSETQ. CDR3 loop: CASSRGGDEQFF. The CDR3 coding sequence is TGCGCCAGCAGCCGCGGGGGTGATGAGCAGTTCTTC. Looking up the rest from reference TRBV5-1 and TRBJ2-1 gives the full variable domain: KAGVTQTPRYLIKTRGQQVTLSCSPISGHRSVSWYQQTPGQGLQFLFEYFSETQRNKGNFPGRFSGRQFSNSRSEMNVSTLELGDSALYLCASSRGGDEQFFGPGTRLTVL.

This chain connects TRBV19 to TRBJ2-7, with 9 bases matching TRBD1. The CDR3 spans 16 residues. V gave up 5 bases and J gave up 6 bases; unmatched junction bases: 14. Germline values: CDR1 LNHDA, CDR2 SQIVND (reference sequence). CDR3 nucleotide sequence: TGTGCCAGTAGTTCACAGGGGGCAGGGAGATTGGGCGAGCAGTACTTC. Its translation: CASSSQGAGRLGEQYF.

V is TRBV6-1 and J is TRBJ2-5; D may match TRBD1 or TRBD2 (5 bases each). Germline V gene data show CDR1 as MNHNS and CDR2 as SASEGT. The V and J ends lost 3 bases and 6 bases respectively, with 11 bases between them. The CDR3 covers 13 residues. CDR3 DNA: TGTGCCAGCAGTGAGTCCGGGACCCAGACCCAGTACTTC. Its translation: CASSESGTQTQYF.

The chain recombines TRBV9 with TRBJ2-1, with 8 positions matching TRBD2. Germline-derived CDR1 and CDR2 are SGDLS and YYNGEE. This CDR3 is 18 amino acids long. V shed 0 bases, J shed 8 bases, and the junction held 16 bases outside the gene matches. CDR3: CASSVDASGRSPLDEQFF. CDR3 in DNA: TGTGCCAGCAGCGTAGACGCGAGCGGGAGATCCCCTCTGGATGAGCAGTTCTTC.

The chain carries TRBV14 and TRBJ2-5; D perhaps matches TRBD2 (5 bases). CDR1 and CDR2 from the germline V gene are SGHDN and FVKESK. CDR3 size: 15 residues. The ends were cut back, 6 bases at V and 0 bases at J, with 14 bases in the middle. DNA for the CDR3: TGTGCCAGCAGTCTCCGGGATTGGTACCAAGAGACCCAGTACTTC. This sequence encodes CASSLRDWYQETQYF. Variable domain in full (rest from reference TRBV14 and TRBJ2-5): EAGVTQFPSHSVIEKGQTVTLRCDPISGHDNLYWYRRVMGKEIKFLLHFVKESKQDESGMPNNRFLAERTGGTYSTLKVQPAELEDSGVYFCASSLRDWYQETQYFGPGTRLLVL.

A word on this clone: This sample also contains other DNA sequences that code for the same CDR3. J is TRBJ2-1 and V is TRBV9; no definite D call. V lost 0 bases to trimming and J lost 5 bases, with 6 bases between them. This CDR3 is 13 amino acids long. The germline V gene has CDR1 SGDLS and CDR2 YYNGEE. The CDR3: CASSVVLDNEQFF. DNA for the CDR3: TGTGCCAGCAGCGTAGTCCTGGACAATGAGCAGTTCTTC.

The CDR3: CASSLAVGARAQYF. DNA for the CDR3: TGCGCCAGCAGCTTGGCGGTGGGGGCCAGGGCGCAGTATTTT. The rearrangement uses TRBV5-1 and TRBJ2-3; D is possibly TRBD1 (6 bases). This CDR3 is built from 14 residues. Per the germline V gene, CDR1 is SGHRS and CDR2 is YFSETQ. V gave up 0 bases and J gave up 10 bases, with 15 bases separating them.

This chain links TRBV7-2 with TRBJ2-5; 7 nucleotides align to TRBD1. From germline, CDR1 is SGHTA and CDR2 FQGNSA. J gave up 10 bases and V 5 bases, and 7 bases lay outside the gene matches. CDR3 size: 12 residues. The CDR3 coding sequence is TGTGCCAGCAGCCCGCCCGACAGGGTCCAGTACTTC. As protein: CASSPPDRVQYF.

This rearrangement joins TRBV11-2 to TRBJ1-1; 10 positions agree with TRBD1. V was pared by 5 bases and J by 4 bases, with 7 bases of the junction left unmatched. Germline values: CDR1 SGHAT, CDR2 FQNNGV. This CDR3 has 15 amino acids. This CDR3 reads CASSPRQGAGTEAFF. The CDR3 nucleotides are TGTGCCAGCAGCCCCCGACAGGGGGCGGGCACTGAAGCTTTCTTT.

V gene TRBV10-3 combines with J gene TRBJ1-1, with 11 bases fitting TRBD1. V shed 4 bases and J 6 bases; nucleotides not matched to a gene: 7. The CDR3 loop spans 15 amino acids. The germline CDR1 and CDR2 sequences are ENHRY and SYGVKD. CDR3 DNA: TGTGCCATCAGTGTCTGGACAGGGGGCATCTCTGAAGCTTTCTTT. It yields the protein CAISVWTGGISEAFF.

The chain joins TRBV5-4 to TRBJ2-2; 8 nucleotides line up with TRBD1. This CDR3 is built from 15 residues. V lost 3 bases and J lost 7; bases outside the gene matches: 8. Germline CDR1 SGHNT, CDR2 YYREEE (reference sequence). The CDR3 is CASSSGQGQDGELFF. Written as DNA, the CDR3 is TGTGCCAGCAGCTCCGGACAGGGTCAAGACGGGGAGCTGTTTTTT.

The V and J genes are TRBV7-8 and TRBJ1-1; D gene unclear. Germline values: CDR1 SGHVS, CDR2 FQNEAQ. Between the trimmed V and J ends, which lost 3 bases and 0 bases, there was a span of 5 bases. The length of the CDR3 is 13 residues. Written as DNA, the CDR3 is TGTGCCAGCAGCTTCGGATTGAACACTGAAGCTTTCTTT. Protein product: CASSFGLNTEAFF.

This clone has just one count. The chain joins TRBV11-2 to TRBJ1-3; possible D gene TRBD1, 6 bases. CDR1 and CDR2 from the germline V gene are SGHAT and FQNNGV. This CDR3 spans 13 amino acids. Trimming left V 3 bases short and J 4 bases short, with 7 bases between. The DNA for the CDR3 is TGTGCCAGCAGCTTGGGACAAGGAAACACCATATATTTT. Its translation is CASSLGQGNTIYF.

This chain connects TRBV28 to TRBJ2-7; 8 positions match TRBD1. This CDR3 has 14 amino acids. V shed 7 bases, J shed 0 bases, and the junction held 5 bases outside the gene matches. Germline V CDR1 and CDR2: MDHEN, SYDVKM. The CDR3 DNA follows: TGTGCCAGCACCCAGACAGGGGTCTCCTACGAGCAGTACTTC. It is translated as CASTQTGVSYEQYF. The entire variable domain, with the rest obtained from reference TRBV28 and TRBJ2-7, is as follows: DVKVTQSSRYLVKRTGEKVFLECVQDMDHENMFWYRQDPGLGLRLIYFSYDVKMKEKGDIPEGYSVSREKKERFSLILESASTNQTSMYLCASTQTGVSYEQYFGPGTRLTVT.

The chain uses TRBV7-9 and TRBJ2-3; 11 positions match TRBD2. With 3 bases clipped from V and 2 bases from J, the junction kept 10 bases outside the gene matches. The CDR3 is made up of 18 amino acids. Germline lookup yields CDR1 SEHNR and CDR2 FQNEAQ (reference sequence). CDR3 loop: CASSLVAGGLINTDTQYF. CDR3 nucleotide sequence: TGTGCCAGCAGCTTGGTAGCGGGAGGGCTAATAAACACAGATACGCAGTATTTT. The full variable domain, its missing parts supplied by reference TRBV7-9 and TRBJ2-3, is DTGVSQNPRHKITKRGQNVTFRCDPISEHNRLYWYRQTLGQGPEFLTYFQNEAQLEKSRLLSDRFSAERPKGSFSTLEIQRTEQGDSAMYLCASSLVAGGLINTDTQYFGPGTRLTVL.

This clone occurred once. This chain joins TRBV4-3 and TRBJ1-2; D remains unclear. The CDR3 sequence is 15 residues long. Germline lookup yields CDR1 LGHNA and CDR2 YSLEER. V lost 4 bases, J lost 1 base, and 13 bases lay in between. CDR3 in DNA: TGCGCCAGCAGCCCTAACAGAAGGGTTAACTATGGCTACACCTTC. This gives the protein CASSPNRRVNYGYTF.

The chain joins TRBV11-2 to TRBJ1-4; D not certain. The CDR3 is made up of 16 amino acids. The germline V gene has CDR1 SGHAT and CDR2 FQNNGV. Trimming stripped 5 bases from V and 8 bases from J, with 21 bases between. This CDR3 reads CASSLRRGILGEKLFF. Here the CDR3 DNA reads TGTGCCAGCAGCCTCAGACGAGGCATCTTGGGAGAAAAACTGTTTTTT.